What follows are 19 T cell receptor beta chains derived from one specimen sequenced in a study of CD8+ T cells in alopecia areata. cDNA reverse transcribed from extracted RNA served as the sequencing template. Clones were read by immunoSEQ multiplex PCR, and TCRdb kept only the in-frame ones, dropping some. The sample shows 200,000 to 250,000 clones, roughly 56% of them seen only once. Treatment reported: oral pan-JAK inhibitor, 5-10 mg twice daily. Sequenced material: CD4+ T cells sorted from blood, taken at week 4, from a patient treated with tofacitinib. The receptor set was obtained from a human donor with alopecia areata.

This clone was seen only a few times. The chain employs TRBV20-1 and TRBJ2-7, with TRBD1 as a possible D gene (6 bases). The CDR3 has 11 residues. Germline assignment: CDR1 DFQATT and CDR2 SNEGSKA (reference sequence). The V and J ends lost 5 bases and 9 bases respectively, with 14 bases between them. DNA of the CDR3: TGCAGTGCTCCCCAGGACAGCAGGCAGTACTTC. This encodes CSAPQDSRQYF.

The chain joins TRBV28 to TRBJ2-5, with D maybe TRBD2 (6 bases). Trimming cost V 6 bases and J 2 bases, with 13 bases left between them. Germline loops: CDR1 MDHEN, CDR2 SYDVKM. CDR3 length: 14 amino acids. CDR3 loop: CASSTTGGQETQYF. DNA of the CDR3: TGTGCCAGCAGCACTACCGGGGGTCAAGAGACCCAGTACTTC.

The rearrangement links TRBV29-1 to TRBJ2-7, with 8 bases fitting TRBD2. This CDR3 region has 13 residues. With 5 bases clipped from V and 6 bases from J, the junction kept 9 bases outside the gene matches. Germline values: CDR1 SQVTM, CDR2 ANQGSEA. The CDR3 sequence: CSVTPSGGSEQYF. As DNA, the CDR3 is TGCAGCGTTACTCCCAGCGGGGGAAGCGAGCAGTACTTC.

This clone was observed a few times. The genes are TRBV6-6 and TRBJ1-4; D gene unclear. CDR3 length: 16 amino acids. V lost 6 bases to trimming and J lost 3 bases, with 17 bases between them. Per germline, CDR1 MNHNY and CDR2 SVGAGI (reference sequence). DNA of the CDR3: TGTGCCAGCAGCCTGCGGGGTTTTGGAGCTAATGAAAAACTGTTTTTT. Amino acid sequence: CASSLRGFGANEKLFF.

The genes are TRBV6-5 and TRBJ2-7, with a possible D match to TRBD2 (6 bases). The CDR3 contains 14 residues. Germline-derived CDR1 and CDR2 are MNHEY and SVGAGI. Trimming took off 6 bases at V and 1 base at J, with 13 bases between the two ends. CDR3 sequence (DNA): TGTGCCAGCAGCCACCCCGCGGGGTCCTACGAGCAGTACTTC. Its translation is CASSHPAGSYEQYF.

This clone came up a few times. The rearrangement links TRBV7-9 to TRBJ1-6, with 7 bases fitting TRBD1. Germline lookup yields CDR1 SEHNR and CDR2 FQNEAQ (reference sequence). Trimming took 8 bases from V and 10 from J; bases not matched to a gene: 14. This CDR3 is built from 15 residues. In nucleotides, the CDR3 is TGTGCCAGCCGATCTACCGACAGGGCGAGCTCACCCCTCCACTTT. It is translated as CASRSTDRASSPLHF.

The chain joins TRBV29-1 to TRBJ2-1, with D maybe TRBD2 (6 bases). This CDR3 has 10 amino acids. Trimming pared 7 bases from V and 10 bases from J, leaving 11 bases between. Germline CDR1 SQVTM, CDR2 ANQGSEA. The CDR3 here is CSGGGGEQFF. For the CDR3, the DNA is TGCAGCGGGGGAGGAGGGGAGCAGTTCTTC.

The chain combines TRBV27 with TRBJ2-2, with D unclear. Looked up from germline, CDR1 is MNHEY and CDR2 is SMNVEV (reference sequence). V lost 9 bases and J lost 7, with 12 bases in between. The CDR3 is 12 residues long. The chain's CDR3 is CASSPVGGELFF. The CDR3 coding sequence is TGTGCCAGTAGCCCCGTGGGCGGGGAGCTGTTTTTT.

This chain links TRBV6-5 with TRBJ1-1; D not certain. Trimming took 3 bases from V and 5 from J, leaving 16 bases between them. This CDR3 contains 15 residues. Germline V gene lookup returns CDR1 MNHEY and CDR2 SVGAGI. The CDR3 loop reads CASSYGRGLQTEAFF. The CDR3 nucleotides are TGTGCCAGCAGTTATGGTCGCGGACTCCAGACTGAAGCTTTCTTT.

The chain employs TRBV7-2 and TRBJ1-4; D may be TRBD1 (5 bases). CDR3 size: 14 residues. Per germline, CDR1 SGHTA and CDR2 FQGNSA. The V end lost 5 bases, the J end lost 14 bases, and 21 bases lay between the germline ends. This CDR3 is CASSHETRDGDLFF. The CDR3 DNA sequence: TGTGCCAGCAGCCATGAAACCCGGGACGGGGACCTGTTTTTT.

V is TRBV2 and J is TRBJ2-7, with TRBD1 identical over 7 bases. The germline V gene has CDR1 SNHLY and CDR2 FYNNEI. The V gene end was trimmed by 7 bases and the J gene end by 2 bases; junction bases not matched to a gene: 8. The CDR3 has 14 residues. The CDR3 protein is CASIPDRVPYEQYF. CDR3 sequence (DNA): TGTGCCAGCATACCCGACAGGGTCCCCTACGAGCAGTACTTC.

The J gene is TRBJ2-1, the V gene TRBV5-1; TRBD2 agrees at 7 bases. This CDR3 contains 16 residues. Germline V gene sequence: CDR1 SGHRS, CDR2 YFSETQ. J gave up 6 bases and V 2 bases, and 11 bases lay outside the gene matches. Written as DNA, the CDR3 is TGCGCCAGCAGCTTCGGGTGGACTAGGGACGGCAATGAGCAGTTCTTC. It encodes CASSFGWTRDGNEQFF.

The chain couples TRBV25-1 to TRBJ1-2, with unresolved D. V was clipped by 4 bases and J by 7 bases, with 7 bases between them. This CDR3 has 11 residues. Germline CDR1 is MGHDK and CDR2 is SYGVNS. The CDR3 nucleotides are TGTGCCAGCAGTGGGACCGGTGGCTACACCTTC. Protein product: CASSGTGGYTF.

The CDR3 spells CASSMGRTQYF. The CDR3 nucleotides are TGTGCCAGTAGTATGGGAAGGACCCAGTACTTC. V usage is TRBV19 and J usage is TRBJ2-5, with D uncertain. In germline, CDR1 is LNHDA, CDR2 SQIVND (reference sequence). The V end lost 3 bases, the J end lost 7 bases, and 6 bases lay between the germline ends. The CDR3 extends over 11 amino acids.

This sequence joins TRBV30 and TRBJ1-1, with 8 nucleotides matching TRBD1. The CDR3 extends over 15 amino acids. Trimming cost V 0 bases and J 4 bases; bases outside gene matches: 7. CDR1 GTSNPN and CDR2 SVGIG come from the germline V gene (reference sequence). CDR3 in DNA: TGTGCCTGGAGTGTACGTAACAGGGGGGCCACTGAAGCTTTCTTT. Protein sequence: CAWSVRNRGATEAFF.

A word on this clone: The junction does not match germline at one end; this may be a read error. The chain uses TRBV6-5 and TRBJ1-6, with D unresolved. The CDR3 totals 14 residues. Germline assignment: CDR1 MNHEY and CDR2 SVGAGI. The CDR3 loop is CASSYSTYNSPLHF. The CDR3 bases are TGTGCCAGCAGTTACTCGACCTACAATTCACCCCTCCACTTT.

This chain connects TRBV29-1 to TRBJ1-2; D might be TRBD1 (5 bases). From germline, CDR1 is SQVTM and CDR2 ANQGSEA. This CDR3 has 13 residues. Trimming pared 4 bases from V and 3 bases from J, leaving 12 bases between. CDR3 loop: CSVAILGDYGYTF. CDR3 sequence (DNA): TGCAGCGTTGCTATTTTGGGGGACTATGGCTACACCTTC.

V and J are TRBV9 and TRBJ2-7; D is perhaps TRBD1 (6 bases). Germline CDR1 SGDLS, CDR2 YYNGEE. The CDR3 sequence is 14 residues long. V lost 3 bases to trimming and J lost 1 base, with 11 bases between them. In DNA, the CDR3 is TGTGCCAGCAGCGGGACAGCCGTATCCTACGAGCAGTACTTC. Protein: CASSGTAVSYEQYF.

CDR3 bases: TGCGCCAGCAGTCCCGACAGGGGGGCCTACGAGCAGTACTTC. This gives the protein CASSPDRGAYEQYF. V and J are TRBV5-1 and TRBJ2-7; 9 bases map to TRBD1. J gave up 2 bases and V 5 bases, and 5 bases lay outside the gene matches. The CDR3 contains 14 residues. Germline V gene lookup returns CDR1 SGHRS and CDR2 YFSETQ.